This is a list of T cell receptor beta chains from one sample in a study of cytomegalovirus exposure and HLA in healthy donors. Produced via immunoSEQ multiplex PCR; TCRdb's table is partial and in-frame only. There are about 110,000 clones in the sample; 82% occur only once, and about 2.5% lies in the top ten. The sequencing sample was made of PBMCs. These TCRs come from a man in his thirties or forties in good health and CMV-seropositive. Both conserved end residues are part of each CDR3. The D gene is left open where the match is weak. Expanded clones are given a class, and other clones once, few, many or no size at all.

.,.,TRBV11-2,TRBJ2-1,TGTGCCAGCAGATTCCCTGGGGGCAGGATCAATGAGCAGTTCTTC,CASRFPGGRINEQFF
.,.,TRBV10-1,TRBJ2-4,TGCGCCAGCAGTAGAACTAGTTCCGAGGACATTCAGTACTTC,CASSRTSSEDIQYF
TRBD1,.,TRBV5-8,TRBJ1-5,TGTGCCAGCAGCTTTGGGACAGCTAAAATAGATCAGCCCCAGCATTTT,CASSFGTAKIDQPQHF
.,.,TRBV5-6,TRBJ1-2,TGTGCCAGCAGCTTAGCGGAGATCGGGGGGGGCTACACCTTC,CASSLAEIGGGYTF
TRBD2,.,TRBV5-1,TRBJ2-3,TGCGCCAGCAGCTCCGGACTAGTTCCAGATACGCAGTATTTT,CASSSGLVPDTQYF
TRBD1,.,TRBV2,TRBJ1-2,TGTGCCAACGAACAGGGGGCGCTTGGCTACACCTTC,CANEQGALGYTF
.,few,TRBV7-9,TRBJ1-1,TGTGCCAGCAGCTTAGTAGGAGGGCGGGAGACCCGTGAAGCTTTCTTT,CASSLVGGRETREAFF
.,.,TRBV19,TRBJ2-3,TGTGCCAGTAGTATCCTCCGCACAGATACGCAGTATTTT,CASSILRTDTQYF
.,.,TRBV5-1,TRBJ2-2,TGCGCCAGCAGCGAGGCCGGGGAGCTGTTTTTT,CASSEAGELFF
.,.,TRBV2,TRBJ1-3,TGTGCCAGCAGGACAGGTGCTTACTCTGGAAACACCATATATTTT,CASRTGAYSGNTIYF
.,.,TRBV25-1,TRBJ1-4,TGTGCCAGCAGTGAAGTAATGCAGGGAGGTGAAAAACTGTTTTTT,CASSEVMQGGEKLFF
.,.,TRBV5-1,TRBJ2-5,TGCGCCAGCAGCTTGCAGGGTTCGGAGACCCAGTACTTC,CASSLQGSETQYF
TRBD2,.,TRBV7-9,TRBJ2-3,TGTTCCAGCAGCCAAGTTAGCGGGGGGAATACGCAGTATTTT,CSSSQVSGGNTQYF
TRBD1,.,TRBV29-1,TRBJ1-2,TGCAGCGCCACCCGAAGGGACAGGGAAACCTATGGCTACACCTTC,CSATRRDRETYGYTF
.,.,TRBV7-9,TRBJ1-1,TGTTCCAGCAGCACACCTCAGGGATTGAACACTGAAGCTTTCTTT,CSSSTPQGLNTEAFF